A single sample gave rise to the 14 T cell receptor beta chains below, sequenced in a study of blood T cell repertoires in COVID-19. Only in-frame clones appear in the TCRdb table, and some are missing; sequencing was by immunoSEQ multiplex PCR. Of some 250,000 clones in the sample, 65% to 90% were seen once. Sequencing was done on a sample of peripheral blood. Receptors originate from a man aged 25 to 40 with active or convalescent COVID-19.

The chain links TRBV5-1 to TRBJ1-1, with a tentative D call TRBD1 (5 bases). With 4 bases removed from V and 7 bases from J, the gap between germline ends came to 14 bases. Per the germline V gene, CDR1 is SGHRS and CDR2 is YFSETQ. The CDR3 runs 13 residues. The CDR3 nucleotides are TGCGCCAGCAGCCTGGGCACAGGCGGTGAAGCTTTCTTT. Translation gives CASSLGTGGEAFF.

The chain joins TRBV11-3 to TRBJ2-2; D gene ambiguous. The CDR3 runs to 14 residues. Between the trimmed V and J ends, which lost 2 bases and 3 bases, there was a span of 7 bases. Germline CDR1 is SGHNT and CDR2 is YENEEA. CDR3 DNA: TGTGCCAGCAGCTTAATTGGAGACACCGGGGAGCTGTTTTTT. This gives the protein CASSLIGDTGELFF. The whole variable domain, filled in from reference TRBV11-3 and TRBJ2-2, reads EAGVVQSPRYKIIEKKQPVAFWCNPISGHNTLYWYLQNLGQGPELLIRYENEEAVDDSQLPKDRFSAERLKGVDSTLKIQPAELGDSAVYLCASSLIGDTGELFFGEGSRLTVL.

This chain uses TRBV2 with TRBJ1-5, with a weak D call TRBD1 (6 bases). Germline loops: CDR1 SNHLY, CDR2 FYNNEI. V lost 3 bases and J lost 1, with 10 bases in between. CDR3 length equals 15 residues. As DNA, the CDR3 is TGTGCCAGCAGTGACAGGGGACTAAGCAATCAGCCCCAGCATTTT. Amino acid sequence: CASSDRGLSNQPQHF.

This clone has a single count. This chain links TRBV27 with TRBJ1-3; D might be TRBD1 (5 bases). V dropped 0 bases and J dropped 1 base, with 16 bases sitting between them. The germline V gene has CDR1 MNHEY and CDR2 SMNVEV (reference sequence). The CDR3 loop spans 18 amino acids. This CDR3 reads CASSLSMGPGGSGNTIYF. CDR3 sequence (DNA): TGTGCCAGCAGTTTATCGATGGGACCGGGAGGGTCTGGAAACACCATATATTTT.

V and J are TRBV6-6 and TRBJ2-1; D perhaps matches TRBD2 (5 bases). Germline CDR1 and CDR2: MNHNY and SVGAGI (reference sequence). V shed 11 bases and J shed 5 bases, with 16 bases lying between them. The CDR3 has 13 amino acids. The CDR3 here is CAESAPGDNEQFF. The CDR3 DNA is TGTGCCGAAAGCGCCCCCGGGGACAATGAGCAGTTCTTC.

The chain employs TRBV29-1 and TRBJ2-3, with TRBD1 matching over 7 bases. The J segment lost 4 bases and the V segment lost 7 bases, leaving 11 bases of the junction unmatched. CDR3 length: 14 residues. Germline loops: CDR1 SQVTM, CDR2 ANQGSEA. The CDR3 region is CSADTGAPPDTQYF. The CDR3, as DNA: TGCAGCGCTGATACAGGGGCGCCCCCAGATACGCAGTATTTT.

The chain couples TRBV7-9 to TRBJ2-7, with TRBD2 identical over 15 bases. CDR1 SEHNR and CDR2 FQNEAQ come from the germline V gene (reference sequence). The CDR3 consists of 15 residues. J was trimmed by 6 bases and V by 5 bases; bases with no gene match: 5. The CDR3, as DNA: TGTGCCAGCAGCAGGACTAGCGGGGGGGCCGGCGAGCAGTACTTC. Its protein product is CASSRTSGGAGEQYF. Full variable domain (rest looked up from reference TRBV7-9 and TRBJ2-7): DTGVSQNPRHKITKRGQNVTFRCDPISEHNRLYWYRQTLGQGPEFLTYFQNEAQLEKSRLLSDRFSAERPKGSFSTLEIQRTEQGDSAMYLCASSRTSGGAGEQYFGPGTRLTVT.

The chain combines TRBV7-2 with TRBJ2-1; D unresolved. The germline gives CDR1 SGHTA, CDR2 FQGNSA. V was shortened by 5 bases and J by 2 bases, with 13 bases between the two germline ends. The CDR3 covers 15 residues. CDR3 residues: CASSPQQDTYNEQFF. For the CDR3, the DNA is TGTGCCAGCAGCCCCCAGCAAGACACCTACAATGAGCAGTTCTTC.

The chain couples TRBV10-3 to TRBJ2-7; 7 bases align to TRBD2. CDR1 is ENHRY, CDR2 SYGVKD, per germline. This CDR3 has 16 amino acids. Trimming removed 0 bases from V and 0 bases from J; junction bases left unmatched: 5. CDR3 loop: CAISESSGGYSYEQYF. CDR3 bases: TGTGCCATCAGTGAGTCATCCGGGGGGTACTCCTACGAGCAGTACTTC.

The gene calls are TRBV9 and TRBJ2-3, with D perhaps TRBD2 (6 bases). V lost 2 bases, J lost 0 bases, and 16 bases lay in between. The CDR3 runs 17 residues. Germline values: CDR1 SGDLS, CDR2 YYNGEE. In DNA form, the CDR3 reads TGTGCCAGCAGCGTGGGCGGGGTTAGCCCTAGCACAGATACGCAGTATTTT. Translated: CASSVGGVSPSTDTQYF.

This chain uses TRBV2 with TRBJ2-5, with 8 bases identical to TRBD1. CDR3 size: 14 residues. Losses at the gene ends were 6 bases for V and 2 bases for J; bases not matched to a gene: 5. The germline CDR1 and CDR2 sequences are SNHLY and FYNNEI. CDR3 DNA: TGTGCCAGCAGCCCAGGGACAGGTCAAGAGACCCAGTACTTC. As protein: CASSPGTGQETQYF.

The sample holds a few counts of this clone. CDR3 nucleotide sequence: TGTGCCAGCAGCCACGGCTTGGACAACCCGAGCTCTGGGGCCAACGTCCTGACTTTC. Amino acid sequence: CASSHGLDNPSSGANVLTF. This sequence joins TRBV7-3 and TRBJ2-6; a weak D match, TRBD1 (5 bases). The CDR3 runs 19 residues. The germline gives CDR1 SGHTA, CDR2 FQGTGA. Deletions cut 5 bases from V and 0 bases from J, with 20 bases between. Complete variable domain (other parts from reference TRBV7-3 and TRBJ2-6): GAGVSQTPSNKVTEKGKYVELRCDPISGHTALYWYRQSLGQGPEFLIYFQGTGAADDSGLPNDRFFAVRPEGSVSTLKIQRTERGDSAVYLCASSHGLDNPSSGANVLTFGAGSRLTVL.

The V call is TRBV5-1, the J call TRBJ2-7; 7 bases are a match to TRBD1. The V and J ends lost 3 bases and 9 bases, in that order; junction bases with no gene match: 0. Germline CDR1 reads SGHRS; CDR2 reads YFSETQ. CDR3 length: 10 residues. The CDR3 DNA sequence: TGCGCCAGCAGCTACAGGGGGCAGTACTTC. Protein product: CASSYRGQYF.

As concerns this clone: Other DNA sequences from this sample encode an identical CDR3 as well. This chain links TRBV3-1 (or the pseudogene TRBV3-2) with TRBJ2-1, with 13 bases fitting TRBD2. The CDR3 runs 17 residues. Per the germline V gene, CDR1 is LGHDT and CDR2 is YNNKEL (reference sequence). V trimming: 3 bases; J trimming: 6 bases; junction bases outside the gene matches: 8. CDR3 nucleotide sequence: TGTGCCAGCAGCCAGGGTCTACTAGCGGGGGGGCCCAATGAGCAGTTCTTC. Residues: CASSQGLLAGGPNEQFF.